This TCR beta chain comes out of a study of blood T cells in healthy people across ages. The CDR3 extends over 13 amino acids. Germline CDR1 is MGHRA and CDR2 is YSYEKL. V lost 3 bases and J 6 bases, leaving 11 bases between the germline ends. A second PCR, run for roughly 7 to 12 cycles, used a sample-barcoded 5' primer plus a J-beta primer mix. TCRdb independently ran MiXCR on the 5' RACE reads; one entry per CDR3 protein. This table has about a million distinct CDR3 sequences, under 40% appearing once. This clonotype was counted only a few times. Material for sequencing was blood. The rearrangement joins TRBV4-1 to TRBJ1-2; D gene ambiguous. The receptor was derived from a man aged 18 to 30 in good health. The CDR3 DNA sequence: TGCGCCAGCAGCCACATCCAGAGGGATGGCTACACCTTC. Amino acid sequence: CASSHIQRDGYTF.